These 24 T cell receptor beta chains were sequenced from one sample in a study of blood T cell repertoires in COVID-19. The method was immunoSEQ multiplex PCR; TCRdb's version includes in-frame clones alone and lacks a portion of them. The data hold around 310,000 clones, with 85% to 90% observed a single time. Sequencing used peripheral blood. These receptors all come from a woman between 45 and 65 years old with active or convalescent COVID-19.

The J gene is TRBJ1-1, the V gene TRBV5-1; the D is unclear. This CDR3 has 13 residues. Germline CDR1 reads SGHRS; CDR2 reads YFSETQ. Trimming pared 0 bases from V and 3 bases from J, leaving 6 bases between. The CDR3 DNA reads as TGCGCCAGCAGCTTGGACGGAGACACTGAAGCTTTCTTT. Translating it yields CASSLDGDTEAFF.

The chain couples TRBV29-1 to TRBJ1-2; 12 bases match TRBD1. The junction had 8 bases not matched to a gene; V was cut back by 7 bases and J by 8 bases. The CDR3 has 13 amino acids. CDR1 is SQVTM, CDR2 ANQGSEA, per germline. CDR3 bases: TGCAGCGCGTGGGGACAGGGGGCACGGGGCTACACCTTC. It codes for CSAWGQGARGYTF.

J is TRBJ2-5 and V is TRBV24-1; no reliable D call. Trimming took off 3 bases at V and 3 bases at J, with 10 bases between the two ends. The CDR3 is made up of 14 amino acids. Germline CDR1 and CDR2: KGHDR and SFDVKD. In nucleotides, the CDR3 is TGTGCCACCAGTGATACCGGTTTTAAAGAGACCCAGTACTTC. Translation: CATSDTGFKETQYF.

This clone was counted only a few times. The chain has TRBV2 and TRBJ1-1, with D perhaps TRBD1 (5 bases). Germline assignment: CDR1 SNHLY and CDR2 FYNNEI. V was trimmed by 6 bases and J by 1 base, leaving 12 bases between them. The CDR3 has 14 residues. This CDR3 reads CASRPGLRNTEAFF. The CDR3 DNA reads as TGTGCCAGCAGGCCGGGACTCCGGAACACTGAAGCTTTCTTT.

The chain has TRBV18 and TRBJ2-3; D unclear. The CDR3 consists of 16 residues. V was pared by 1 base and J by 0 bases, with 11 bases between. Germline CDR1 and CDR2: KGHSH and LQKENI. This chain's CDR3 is CASSPRLGTSTDTQYF. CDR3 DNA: TGTGCCAGCTCACCACGTCTAGGAACAAGCACAGATACGCAGTATTTT.

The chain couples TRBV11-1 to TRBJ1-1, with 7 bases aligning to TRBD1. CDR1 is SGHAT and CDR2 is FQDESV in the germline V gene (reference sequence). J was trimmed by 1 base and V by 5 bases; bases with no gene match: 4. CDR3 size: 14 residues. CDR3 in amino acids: CASSPGTANTEAFF. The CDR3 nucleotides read TGTGCCAGCAGCCCCGGGACAGCGAACACTGAAGCTTTCTTT.

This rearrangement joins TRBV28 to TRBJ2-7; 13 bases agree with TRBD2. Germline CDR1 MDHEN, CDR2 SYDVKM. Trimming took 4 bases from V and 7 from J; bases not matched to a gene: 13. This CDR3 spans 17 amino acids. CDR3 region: CASSSIGTSGKGWEQYF. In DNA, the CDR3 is TGTGCCAGCAGTTCTATCGGGACTAGCGGGAAGGGTTGGGAGCAGTACTTC.

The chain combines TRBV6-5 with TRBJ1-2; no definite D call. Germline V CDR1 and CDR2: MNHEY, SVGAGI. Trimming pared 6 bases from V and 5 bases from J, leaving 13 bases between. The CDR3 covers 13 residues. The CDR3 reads CASRPAQAYGYTF. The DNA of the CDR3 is TGTGCCAGCAGGCCCGCCCAGGCTTATGGCTACACCTTC.

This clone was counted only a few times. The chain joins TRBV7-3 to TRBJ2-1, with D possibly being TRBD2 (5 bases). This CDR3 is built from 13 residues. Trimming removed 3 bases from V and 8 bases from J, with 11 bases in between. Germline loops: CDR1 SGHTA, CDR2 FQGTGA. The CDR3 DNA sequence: TGTGCCAGCAGCTTCCGGGGTTTAGATGAGCAGTTCTTC. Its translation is CASSFRGLDEQFF.

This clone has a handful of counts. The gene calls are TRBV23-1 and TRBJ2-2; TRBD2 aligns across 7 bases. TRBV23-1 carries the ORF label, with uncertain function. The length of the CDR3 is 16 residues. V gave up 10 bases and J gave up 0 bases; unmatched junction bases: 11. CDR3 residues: CATPSGRETNTGELFF. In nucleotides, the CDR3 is TGCGCCACCCCCTCAGGGAGGGAAACGAACACCGGGGAGCTGTTTTTT.

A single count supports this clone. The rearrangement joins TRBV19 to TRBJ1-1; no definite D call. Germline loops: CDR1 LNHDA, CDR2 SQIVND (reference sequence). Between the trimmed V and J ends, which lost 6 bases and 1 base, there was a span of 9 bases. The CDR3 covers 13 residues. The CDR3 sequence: CASSQLRNTEAFF. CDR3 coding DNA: TGTGCCAGTAGCCAACTTAGGAACACTGAAGCTTTCTTT. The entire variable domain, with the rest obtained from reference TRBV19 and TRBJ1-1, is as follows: DGGITQSPKYLFRKEGQNVTLSCEQNLNHDAMYWYRQDPGQGLRLIYYSQIVNDFQKGDIAEGYSVSREKKESFPLTVTSAQKNPTAFYLCASSQLRNTEAFFGQGTRLTVV.

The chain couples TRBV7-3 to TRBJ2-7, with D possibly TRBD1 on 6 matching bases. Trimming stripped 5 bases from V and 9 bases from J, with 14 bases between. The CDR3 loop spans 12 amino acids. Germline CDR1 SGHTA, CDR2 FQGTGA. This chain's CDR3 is CASSLRNRAQYF. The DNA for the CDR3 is TGTGCCAGCAGCCTTCGCAACAGGGCGCAGTACTTC.

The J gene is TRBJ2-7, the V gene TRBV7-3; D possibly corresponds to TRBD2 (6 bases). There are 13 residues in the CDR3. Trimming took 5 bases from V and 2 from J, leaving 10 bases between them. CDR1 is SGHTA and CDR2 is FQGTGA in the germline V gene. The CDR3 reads CASSRDSTYEQYF. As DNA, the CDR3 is TGTGCCAGCAGCCGGGACTCTACCTACGAGCAGTACTTC.

The CDR3 DNA follows: TGTGCCAGCAACAACAGGGCGGGCACTGAAGCTTTCTTT. Protein sequence: CASNNRAGTEAFF. The chain employs TRBV12-3 or TRBV12-4 and TRBJ1-1; tentative D call: TRBD1 (6 bases). The V end lost 7 bases, the J end lost 4 bases, and 13 bases lay between the germline ends. CDR3 length: 13 residues.

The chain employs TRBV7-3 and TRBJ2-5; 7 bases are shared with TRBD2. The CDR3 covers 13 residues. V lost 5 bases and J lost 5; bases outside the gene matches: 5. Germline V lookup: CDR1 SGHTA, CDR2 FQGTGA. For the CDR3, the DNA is TGTGCCAGCAGCCCGGGAGGTGTGGAGACCCAGTACTTC. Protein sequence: CASSPGGVETQYF.

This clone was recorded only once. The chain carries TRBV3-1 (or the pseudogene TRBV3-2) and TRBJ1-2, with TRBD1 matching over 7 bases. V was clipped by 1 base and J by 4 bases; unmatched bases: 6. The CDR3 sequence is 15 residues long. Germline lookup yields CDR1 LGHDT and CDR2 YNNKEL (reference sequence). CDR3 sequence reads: CASSQAGTVGYGYTF. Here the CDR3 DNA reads TGTGCCAGCAGCCAAGCCGGGACAGTGGGCTATGGCTACACCTTC.

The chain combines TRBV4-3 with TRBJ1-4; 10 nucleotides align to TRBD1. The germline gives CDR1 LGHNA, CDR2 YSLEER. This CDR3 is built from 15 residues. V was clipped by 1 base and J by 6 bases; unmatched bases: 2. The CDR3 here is CASSQAGTGDEKLFF. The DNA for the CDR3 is TGCGCCAGCAGCCAAGCCGGGACAGGGGATGAAAAACTGTTTTTT.

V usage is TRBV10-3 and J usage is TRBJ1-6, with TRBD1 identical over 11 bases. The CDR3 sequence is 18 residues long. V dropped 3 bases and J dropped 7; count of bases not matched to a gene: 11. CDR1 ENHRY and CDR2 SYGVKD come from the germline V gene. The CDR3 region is CAISDPKGQGVGNSPLHF. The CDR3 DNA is TGTGCCATCAGTGACCCCAAGGGACAGGGGGTTGGAAATTCACCCCTCCACTTT.

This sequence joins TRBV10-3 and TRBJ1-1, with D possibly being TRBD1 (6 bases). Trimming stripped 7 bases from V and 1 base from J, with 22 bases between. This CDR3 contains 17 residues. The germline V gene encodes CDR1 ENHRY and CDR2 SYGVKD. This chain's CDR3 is CAITSTRGLDQNTEAFF. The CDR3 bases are TGTGCCATCACGTCTACCAGGGGACTAGATCAGAACACTGAAGCTTTCTTT.

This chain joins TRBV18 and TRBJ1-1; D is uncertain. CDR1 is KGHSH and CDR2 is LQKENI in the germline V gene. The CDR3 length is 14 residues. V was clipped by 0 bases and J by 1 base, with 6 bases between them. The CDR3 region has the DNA TGTGCCAGCTCACCACCGGGCCCGAACACTGAAGCTTTCTTT. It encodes CASSPPGPNTEAFF. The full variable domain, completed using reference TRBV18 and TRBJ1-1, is NAGVMQNPRHLVRRRGQEARLRCSPMKGHSHVYWYRQLPEEGLKFMVYLQKENIIDESGMPKERFSAEFPKEGPSILRIQQVVRGDSAAYFCASSPPGPNTEAFFGQGTRLTVV.

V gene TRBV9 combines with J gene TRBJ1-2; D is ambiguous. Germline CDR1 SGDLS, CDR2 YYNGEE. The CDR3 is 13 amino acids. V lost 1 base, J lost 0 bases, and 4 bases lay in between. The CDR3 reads CASSVSANYGYTF. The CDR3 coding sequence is TGTGCCAGCAGCGTATCGGCTAACTATGGCTACACCTTC.

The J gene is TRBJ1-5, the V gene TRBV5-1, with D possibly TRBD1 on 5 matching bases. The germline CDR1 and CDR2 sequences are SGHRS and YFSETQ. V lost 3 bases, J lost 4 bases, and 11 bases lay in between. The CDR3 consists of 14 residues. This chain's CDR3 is CASSSDGGNQPQHF. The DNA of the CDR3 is TGCGCCAGCAGCTCGGACGGGGGAAATCAGCCCCAGCATTTT.

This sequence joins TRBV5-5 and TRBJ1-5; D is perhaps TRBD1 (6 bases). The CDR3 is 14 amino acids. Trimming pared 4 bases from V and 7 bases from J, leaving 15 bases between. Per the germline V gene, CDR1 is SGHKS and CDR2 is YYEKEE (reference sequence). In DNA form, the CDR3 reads TGTGCCAGCAGCCACCACAGGGAGAACCAGCCCCAGCATTTT. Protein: CASSHHRENQPQHF.

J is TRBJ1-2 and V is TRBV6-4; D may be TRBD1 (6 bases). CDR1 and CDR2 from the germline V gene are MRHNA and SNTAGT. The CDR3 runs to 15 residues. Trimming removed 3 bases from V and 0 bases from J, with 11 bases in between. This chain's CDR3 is CASSEDRRSNYGYTF. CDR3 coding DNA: TGTGCCAGCAGTGAGGACAGAAGATCTAACTATGGCTACACCTTC.